A selection of T cell receptor beta chains follows, all from one sample in a study of tumor-infiltrating lymphocytes in primary liver carcinoma. TCRdb processed the multiplex PCR reads anew with MiXCR; each CDR3 protein has one entry. The sample has approximately 80,000 distinct CDR3 sequences; 69% are singletons. Source material: tumor-adjacent normal liver tissue. Receptor source: a man in his forties with primary liver carcinoma and hepatitis B virus infection. Both conserved end residues are part of each CDR3. A D gene is named only where the DNA matches it firmly. Not all rows give a size; the values are once, few, many and, for expanded clones, a class.

size | D | J | V | DNA | CDR3
- | - | TRBJ2-1 | TRBV11-3 | TGTGCCAGCAGCTTAGGGGAAGGCGCTGACTCCTACAATGAGCAGTTCTTC | CASSLGEGADSYNEQFF
- | - | TRBJ2-2 | TRBV29-1 | TGCAACACTCACTCGGGGCAGGGGAACACCGGGGAGCTGTTTTTT | CNTHSGQGNTGELFF
few | - | TRBJ2-2 | TRBV4-2 | TGTGCCAGCAGCCAAGATTTTGGGACTGTGAACACCGGGGAGATGTTTTTT | CASSQDFGTVNTGEMFF
few | - | TRBJ2-2 | TRBV6-5 | TGTGCCAGCAGTTACATGACGGACACCGGGGAGCAGTTTTTT | CASSYMTDTGEQFF
- | - | TRBJ1-5 | TRBV6-2/TRBV6-3 | TGTGCCGGCAGTTTGAACAGTTATAGCGATCAGCCCCAGCATTTT | CAGSLNSYSDQPQHF
few | TRBD2 | TRBJ2-2 | TRBV4-2 | TGTACCAGCAGCCAAGGGACTAGCGGGAGTCTAAATCCCGGGGAACTGTTTTTT | CTSSQGTSGSLNPGELFF
- | TRBD2 | TRBJ2-1 | TRBV6-1 | TGTGCCAGCAGTCCACTGACAGGGCAGGGACTAGCGGGAGGGAATGAGCAGTTCTTC | CASSPLTGQGLAGGNEQFF
- | TRBD2 | TRBJ2-1 | TRBV11-2 | TGCGCCAGCAGTCTTCCGGGACTAGTAGGCATTGAGCAGTTATTC | CASSLPGLVGIEQLF
- | TRBD2 | TRBJ2-3 | TRBV5-4 | TGTGCCAAAAGCTTGCTCGCGGGAGGTCCCACAGATATGCAGTATTTT | CAKSLLAGGPTDMQYF
- | - | TRBJ1-2 | TRBV4-1 | TGCGCCAGCAGACAATACAGGGACTCCTATGTCTACACCTTC | CASRQYRDSYVYTF
few | - | TRBJ2-5 | TRBV11-2 | TGTGCCAGCAGCCCTAGCTCAATCCAGGGTACTAGGCGGGAGACCCAGTACTTC | CASSPSSIQGTRRETQYF
many | TRBD1 | TRBJ2-3 | TRBV11-1 | TGTGCCAGCAGCTTAGGAAGGGGGCGCGTGGATACGCAGTATTTT | CASSLGRGRVDTQYF
once | - | TRBJ2-1 | TRBV11-2 | TGTGCCAGCAGCCCACGAATAGGCAATGTGCATTTCTTC | CASSPRIGNVHFF
once | - | TRBJ1-6 | TRBV6-6 | TGTGCCAGCAGTTACAGGGGCAGCGCTGAATCACCCCTCCACTTT | CASSYRGSAESPLHF
- | - | TRBJ2-2 | TRBV10-3 | TGTGCCAACCGACAGATGGCCGGGGGCCTGTTTTTT | CANRQMAGGLFF
many | - | TRBJ2-3 | TRBV6-1 | TGTGCCAGCAGTGAAGAAGTTGGATCCACAGATACGCAGTATTTT | CASSEEVGSTDTQYF